Listed below are T cell receptor beta chains from one sample, sequenced in a study of T cell repertoires in cytomegalovirus infection. TCRdb re-called the reads through MiXCR, storing one row per CDR3 protein. The sample consists of about 280,000 distinct CDR3 sequences, 20% to 25% of them appearing once. For these receptors, no antigen is known. The sample in question was cultured PBMCs, obtained from culture after CMV antigen stimulation. The receptors stem from a human donor in good health (CMV status not recorded). Some clones in this sample may be carry-over from other donors' samples. The CDR3 runs from the conserved cysteine through the conserved F or W. The D gene is left open where the match is weak. Some rows mark clone size as missing; the rest say once, few, many or name a class of expanded clone.

clone size	D gene	V gene	CDR3 length	J gene	CDR3 DNA	CDR3 protein
.	.	TRBV28	12	TRBJ2-7	TGTGCCAGCAGTTTGCCGCTTTTCGAGCAGTACTTC	CASSLPLFEQYF
.	TRBD1	TRBV7-9	17	TRBJ1-5	TGTGCCAGCAGCTTAATTGGGGACAGGGGAGTAGGCCAGCCCCAGCATTTT	CASSLIGDRGVGQPQHF
few	TRBD1	TRBV5-4	16	TRBJ1-2	TGTGCCAGCAGCTTGGTGGGGACAGGAGCCGTATATGGCTACACCTTC	CASSLVGTGAVYGYTF
.	.	TRBV4-1	18	TRBJ2-7	TGCGCCAGCAGCCAAGGGGATCTATCCCCTCGGACTTCCTACGAGCAGTACTTC	CASSQGDLSPRTSYEQYF
.	.	TRBV14	16	TRBJ2-7	TGTGCCAGCAGCCAAGATATTTTCCCGACCTCCTACGAGCAGTACTTC	CASSQDIFPTSYEQYF
many	.	TRBV7-2	15	TRBJ2-7	TGTGCCAGCAGCTTAAGGCGGGGTTTCTCCTACGAGCAGTACTTC	CASSLRRGFSYEQYF
many	TRBD2	TRBV7-2	15	TRBJ2-5	TGTGCCAGCAGCTTAGATCGGCTAGCGGGCGTGACCCAGTACTTC	CASSLDRLAGVTQYF
.	TRBD1	TRBV20-1	13	TRBJ1-2	TGCAGGTCCCCAGAACAGGGGGTAGGAGGCTACACCTTC	CRSPEQGVGGYTF
many	.	TRBV7-6	17	TRBJ2-1	TGTGCCAGCAGCTTAGCGACACCGGGACTGGGGTACAATGAGCAGTTCTTC	CASSLATPGLGYNEQFF
many	.	TRBV7-2	15	TRBJ1-1	TGTGCCAGCAGCTTAGTAGTCAGCGGGGGGACTGAAGCTTTCTTT	CASSLVVSGGTEAFF
.	TRBD2	TRBV5-4	18	TRBJ2-1	TGTGCCAGCAGCACCGGGACTAGCGGGACCTCCTCCTACAATGAGCAGTTCTTC	CASSTGTSGTSSYNEQFF
few	TRBD2	TRBV6-2/TRBV6-3	16	TRBJ2-1	TGTGCCAGCAGCAATTTGGGACTAGCGAGCCCCAATGAGCAGTTCTTC	CASSNLGLASPNEQFF
few	TRBD2	TRBV2	14	TRBJ2-1	TGTGCCAGCAGTGACGTCCCTCTAGCGGGTGAGCAGTTCTTC	CASSDVPLAGEQFF
.	.	TRBV4-3	12	TRBJ2-1	TGCGCCAGCAGCCAAGATCGGGGGGAGCAGTTCTTC	CASSQDRGEQFF
.	.	TRBV4-1	15	TRBJ1-5	TGCGCCAGCAGTGTACCGGGACAACTCGATCAGCCCCAGCATTTT	CASSVPGQLDQPQHF
.	.	TRBV4-1	14	TRBJ1-1	TGCGCCAGCAGCGTATCCAGGTCGAACACTGAAGCTTTCTTT	CASSVSRSNTEAFF
.	TRBD1	TRBV2	14	TRBJ2-4	TGTGCCAGCAGGTTGACAGGGGGCAAAAACATTCAGTACTTC	CASRLTGGKNIQYF
.	.	TRBV12-3/TRBV12-4	15	TRBJ2-3	TGTGCCAGCAGTTCGCTCGGACGGGACACAGATACGCAGTATTTT	CASSSLGRDTDTQYF
many	.	TRBV7-6	12	TRBJ2-5	TGTGCCAGCAGCTCGGGGAGGGAGACCCAGTACTTC	CASSSGRETQYF
many	TRBD2	TRBV7-2	19	TRBJ2-1	TGTGCCAGCAGCCTCAGACCGGGACTAGCGGGATTATCCTACAATGAGCAGTTCTTC	CASSLRPGLAGLSYNEQFF
.	.	TRBV6-5	16	TRBJ2-3	TGTGCCAGCAGTTACAGGCCGGGACGGAACACAGATACGCAGTATTTT	CASSYRPGRNTDTQYF
few	TRBD1	TRBV2	12	TRBJ1-6	TGTGCCAGCACCGGTGGTGGGACAGTCGTCTACTTT	CASTGGGTVVYF
.	TRBD1	TRBV6-5	16	TRBJ1-3	TGTGCCAGCAGTTACTCGGGACAGTTCTCTGGAAACACCATATATTTT	CASSYSGQFSGNTIYF
many	.	TRBV7-2	11	TRBJ2-7	TGTGCCAGCAGCGCCCGGTACGAGCAGTACTTC	CASSARYEQYF
many	TRBD2	TRBV7-7	15	TRBJ2-1	TGTGCCAGCAGCTTATTCCCTAGCGGGTTGAATGAGCAGTTCTTC	CASSLFPSGLNEQFF
few	.	TRBV7-9	14	TRBJ2-2	TGTGCCAGCAGCCGATGGACTGAGGGCGGGGAGCTGTTTTTT	CASSRWTEGGELFF
few	.	TRBV27	15	TRBJ1-6	TGTGCCAGCAGTTTATACGGACAGAATAATTCACCCCTCCACTTT	CASSLYGQNNSPLHF
.	.	TRBV12-3/TRBV12-4	13	TRBJ1-6	TGTGCCAGCAGGCTCAGGGATGGTTCACCCCTCCACTTT	CASRLRDGSPLHF
many	.	TRBV7-2	15	TRBJ2-3	TGTGCCAGCAGCCCATCCACCGTTTTCACAGATACGCAGTATTTT	CASSPSTVFTDTQYF
few	.	TRBV7-9	14	TRBJ1-2	TGTGCCAGCAGCTTAGATCCAGTTTATGGTGGCTACACCTTC	CASSLDPVYGGYTF
.	.	TRBV5-5	13	TRBJ2-1	TGTGCCAGCAGCTTGGTACCAGGGAGTGAGCAGTTCTTC	CASSLVPGSEQFF
few	TRBD2	TRBV7-8	15	TRBJ2-5	TGTGCCAGCAGCTCGACTAGCGGGATCCTCGAGACCCAGTACTTC	CASSSTSGILETQYF
few	.	TRBV6-2/TRBV6-3	15	TRBJ2-5	TGTGCCAGCAGTTACAGCGGAGGGCCTTTAGAGACCCAGTACTTC	CASSYSGGPLETQYF
medium-sized	TRBD1	TRBV7-2	15	TRBJ2-2	TGTGCCAGCAGCTTAGTGGGACAGGGGTCCGGGGAGCTGTTTTTT	CASSLVGQGSGELFF
many	.	TRBV7-2	17	TRBJ2-3	TGTGCCAGCAGCTTAGCGAGCCTTGGGGTGCCCGTGGGCACGCAGTATTTT	CASSLASLGVPVGTQYF
many	TRBD2	TRBV7-2	14	TRBJ2-1	TGTGCCAGCAGCTTAGTTAGCGGGAGGGATGAGCAGTTCTTC	CASSLVSGRDEQFF
few	.	TRBV19	17	TRBJ2-1	TGTGCCAGTAGTATAGGCCCAGGGACCGCTCCGAAGGATGAGCAGTTCTTC	CASSIGPGTAPKDEQFF
.	.	TRBV12-3/TRBV12-4	12	TRBJ1-4	TGTGCTGCAAGGACAACTAATGAAAAACTGTTTTTT	CAARTTNEKLFF
few	TRBD1	TRBV5-1	16	TRBJ2-1	TGCGCCAGCAGCTTGAAGGTGGGACAGGTTACCAATGAGCAGTTCTTC	CASSLKVGQVTNEQFF
many	TRBD2	TRBV7-9	16	TRBJ2-1	TGTGCCAGCAGCTTACAGCCGGGACTAGCGGGAGATGAGCAGTTCTTC	CASSLQPGLAGDEQFF
.	TRBD1	TRBV12-3/TRBV12-4	14	TRBJ1-2	TGTGCCAGCAGTGGACAGGGGAGCCCCTATGGCTACACCTTC	CASSGQGSPYGYTF
.	.	TRBV4-1	17	TRBJ1-2	TGCGCCAGCAGCCACCTGATCCGTTCAAGAGGGAACTATGGCTACACCTTC	CASSHLIRSRGNYGYTF
many	TRBD1	TRBV7-2	14	TRBJ1-2	TGTGCCAGCAGCAGACAGGGGCAGGGGTATGGCTACACCTTC	CASSRQGQGYGYTF
many	.	TRBV7-8	14	TRBJ2-5	TGTGCCAGCAGCTTGGGGGGGCTCGGGGAGACCCAGTACTTC	CASSLGGLGETQYF
few	.	TRBV7-6	18	TRBJ2-7	TGTGCCAGCAGCTTAGTGCGGGCCGCCACACCCCTCCCCTACGAGCAGTACTTC	CASSLVRAATPLPYEQYF
.	.	TRBV27	16	TRBJ2-7	TGTGCCAGCAGTCCCGAACTTGGACTAACCTCCTACGAGCAGTACTTC	CASSPELGLTSYEQYF
many	TRBD1	TRBV11-2	13	TRBJ2-3	TGTGCCAGCAGCTCTGACAGGGTGAATACGCAGTATTTT	CASSSDRVNTQYF
few	TRBD2	TRBV6-1	17	TRBJ2-3	TGTGCCAGCAGTGAAGCGTTAGCGGGAGGTAGCACAGATACGCAGTATTTT	CASSEALAGGSTDTQYF
.	.	TRBV7-2	15	TRBJ2-1	TGTGCCAGCAGCCCCGGGCTCTACATTTACAATGAGCAGTTCTTC	CASSPGLYIYNEQFF
many	TRBD2	TRBV7-2	15	TRBJ2-1	TGTGCCAGCACCTTTTCGGGAGGGTCCTACAATGAGCAGTTCTTC	CASTFSGGSYNEQFF
.	TRBD1	TRBV6-2/TRBV6-3	15	TRBJ2-1	TGTGCCAGCAGTTACGACCAGACAGGGTTCAATGAGCAGTTCTTC	CASSYDQTGFNEQFF
few	.	TRBV10-3	14	TRBJ2-5	TGTGCCATCATGAGGCAGGGGTTTGGGGAGACCCAGTACTTC	CAIMRQGFGETQYF